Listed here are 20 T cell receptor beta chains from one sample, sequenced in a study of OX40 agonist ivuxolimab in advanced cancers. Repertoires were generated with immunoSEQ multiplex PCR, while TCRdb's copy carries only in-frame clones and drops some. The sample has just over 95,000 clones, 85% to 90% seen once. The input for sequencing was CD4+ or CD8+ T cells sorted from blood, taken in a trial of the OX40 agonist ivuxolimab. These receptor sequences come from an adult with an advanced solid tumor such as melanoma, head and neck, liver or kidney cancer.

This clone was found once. The CDR3 loop reads CASSYGGGVAAGEAFF. Here the CDR3 DNA reads TGTGCCAGCAGTTACGGAGGGGGGGTCGCGGCAGGTGAAGCTTTCTTT. The rearrangement joins TRBV6-5 to TRBJ1-1; weak D call: TRBD1 (6 bases). The V gene's germline CDR1 is MNHEY and CDR2 SVGAGI. The CDR3 has 16 residues. Trimming shortened V by 2 bases and J by 7 bases, and 20 bases separated the two germline ends.

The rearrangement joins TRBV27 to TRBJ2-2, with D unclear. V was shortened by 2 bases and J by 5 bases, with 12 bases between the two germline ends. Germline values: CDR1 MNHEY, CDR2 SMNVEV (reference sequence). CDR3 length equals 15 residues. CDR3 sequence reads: CASSLSRVLTGELFF. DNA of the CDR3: TGTGCCAGCAGTTTAAGTCGTGTGTTAACCGGGGAGCTGTTTTTT.

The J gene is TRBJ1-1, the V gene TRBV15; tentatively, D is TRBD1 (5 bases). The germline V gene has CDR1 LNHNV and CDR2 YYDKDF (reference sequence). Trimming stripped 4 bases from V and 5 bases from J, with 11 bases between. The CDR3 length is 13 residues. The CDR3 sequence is CATSIGRVTEAFF. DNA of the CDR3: TGTGCCACCAGCATCGGCAGGGTTACTGAAGCTTTCTTT. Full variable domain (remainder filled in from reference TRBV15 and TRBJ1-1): DAMVIQNPRYQVTQFGKPVTLSCSQTLNHNVMYWYQQKSSQAPKLLFHYYDKDFNNEADTPDNFQSRRPNTSFCFLDIRSPGLGDTAMYLCATSIGRVTEAFFGQGTRLTVV.

The CDR3 nucleotides are TGTGCCATCAGCGGGGGGCCAGGGGAGACCCAGTACTTC. Protein: CAISGGPGETQYF. The chain carries TRBV10-3 and TRBJ2-5; the D gene is possibly TRBD2 (7 bases). Germline assignment: CDR1 ENHRY and CDR2 SYGVKD. V was cut by 6 bases and J by 5 bases, with 13 bases left in between. The CDR3 spans 13 residues.

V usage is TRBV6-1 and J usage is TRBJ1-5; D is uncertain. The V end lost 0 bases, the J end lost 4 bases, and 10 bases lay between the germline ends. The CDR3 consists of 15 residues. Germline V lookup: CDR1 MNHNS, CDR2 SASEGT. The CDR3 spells CASSEAGGVNQPQHF. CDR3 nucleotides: TGTGCCAGCAGTGAAGCAGGCGGGGTTAATCAGCCCCAGCATTTT.

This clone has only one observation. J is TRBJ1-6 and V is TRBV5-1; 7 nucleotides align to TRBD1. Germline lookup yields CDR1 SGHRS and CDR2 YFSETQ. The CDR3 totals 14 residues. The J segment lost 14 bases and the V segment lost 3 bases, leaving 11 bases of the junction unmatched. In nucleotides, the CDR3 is TGCGCCAGCAGCTCGGGACAGCCTGTCTCTTCCCTCCACTTT. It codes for CASSSGQPVSSLHF.

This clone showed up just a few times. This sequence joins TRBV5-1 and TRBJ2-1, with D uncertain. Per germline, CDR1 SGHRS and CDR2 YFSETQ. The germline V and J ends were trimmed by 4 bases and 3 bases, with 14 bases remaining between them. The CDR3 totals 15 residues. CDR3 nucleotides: TGCGCCAGCAGCCCGGCCTCTAGAAACTACAATGAGCAGTTCTTC. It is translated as CASSPASRNYNEQFF.

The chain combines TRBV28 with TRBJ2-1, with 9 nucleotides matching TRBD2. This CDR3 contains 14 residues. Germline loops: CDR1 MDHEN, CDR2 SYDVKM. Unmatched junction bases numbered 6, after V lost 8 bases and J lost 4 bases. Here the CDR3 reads CASLLAGQYNEQFF. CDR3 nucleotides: TGTGCCAGCCTACTAGCGGGCCAGTACAATGAGCAGTTCTTC. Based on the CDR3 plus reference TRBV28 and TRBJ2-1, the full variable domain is DVKVTQSSRYLVKRTGEKVFLECVQDMDHENMFWYRQDPGLGLRLIYFSYDVKMKEKGDIPEGYSVSREKKERFSLILESASTNQTSMYLCASLLAGQYNEQFFGPGTRLTVL.

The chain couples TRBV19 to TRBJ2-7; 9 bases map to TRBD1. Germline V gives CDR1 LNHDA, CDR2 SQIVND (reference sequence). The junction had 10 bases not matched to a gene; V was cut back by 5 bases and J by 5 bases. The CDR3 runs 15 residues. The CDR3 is CASSPITGGADEQYF. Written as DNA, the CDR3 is TGTGCCAGTAGTCCCATTACAGGGGGCGCGGACGAGCAGTACTTC.

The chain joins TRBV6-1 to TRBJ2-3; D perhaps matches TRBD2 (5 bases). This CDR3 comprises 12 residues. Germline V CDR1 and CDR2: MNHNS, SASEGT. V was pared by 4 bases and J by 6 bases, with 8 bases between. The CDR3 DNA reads TGTGCCAGCAGTGTCTGGAGGGATACGCAGTATTTT. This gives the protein CASSVWRDTQYF.

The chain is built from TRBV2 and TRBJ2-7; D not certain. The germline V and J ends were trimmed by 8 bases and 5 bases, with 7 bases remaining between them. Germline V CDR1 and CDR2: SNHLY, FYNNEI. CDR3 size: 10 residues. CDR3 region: CASAANEQYF. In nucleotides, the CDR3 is TGTGCCAGCGCAGCGAACGAGCAGTACTTC. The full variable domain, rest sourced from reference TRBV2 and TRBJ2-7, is EPEVTQTPSHQVTQMGQEVILRCVPISNHLYFYWYRQILGQKVEFLVSFYNNEISEKSEIFDDQFSVERPDGSNFTLKIRSTKLEDSAMYFCASAANEQYFGPGTRLTVT.

The DNA for the CDR3 is TGTGCCAGCACCCATACGGACTCGCTCTACGAGCAGTACTTC. Amino acids: CASTHTDSLYEQYF. The rearrangement joins TRBV6-1 to TRBJ2-7, with D maybe TRBD2 (5 bases). The CDR3 has 14 amino acids. Germline CDR1 MNHNS, CDR2 SASEGT. V lost 7 bases, J lost 3 bases, and 16 bases lay in between.

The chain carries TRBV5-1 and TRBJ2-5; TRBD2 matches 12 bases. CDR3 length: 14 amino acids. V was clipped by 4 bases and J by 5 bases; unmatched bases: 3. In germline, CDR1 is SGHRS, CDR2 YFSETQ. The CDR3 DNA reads TGCGCCAGCAGCATCGGACTAGCGGGGGAGACCCAGTACTTC. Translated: CASSIGLAGETQYF.

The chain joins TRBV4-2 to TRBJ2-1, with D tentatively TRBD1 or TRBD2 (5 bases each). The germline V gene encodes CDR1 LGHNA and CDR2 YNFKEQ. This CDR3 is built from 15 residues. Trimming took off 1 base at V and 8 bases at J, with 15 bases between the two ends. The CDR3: CASSQGSQRGDEQFF. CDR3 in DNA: TGTGCCAGCAGCCAAGGTTCCCAGAGGGGTGATGAGCAGTTCTTC.

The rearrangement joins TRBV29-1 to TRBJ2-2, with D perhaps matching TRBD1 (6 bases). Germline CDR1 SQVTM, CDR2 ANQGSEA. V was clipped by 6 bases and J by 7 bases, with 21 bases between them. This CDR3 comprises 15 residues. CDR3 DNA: TGCAGCGTCTCAGGGGTGAGCCTATCGGGCGGGGAGCTGTTTTTT. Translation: CSVSGVSLSGGELFF.

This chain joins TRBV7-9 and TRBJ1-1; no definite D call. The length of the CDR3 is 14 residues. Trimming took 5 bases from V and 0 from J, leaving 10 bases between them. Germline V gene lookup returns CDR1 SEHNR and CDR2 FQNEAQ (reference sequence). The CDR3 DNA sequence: TGTGCCAGCAGCCTGGACGGTGTGAACACTGAAGCTTTCTTT. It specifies CASSLDGVNTEAFF.

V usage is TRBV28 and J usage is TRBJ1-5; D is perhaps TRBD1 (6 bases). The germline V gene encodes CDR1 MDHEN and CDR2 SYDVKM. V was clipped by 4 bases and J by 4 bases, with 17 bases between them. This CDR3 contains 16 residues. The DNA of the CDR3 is TGTGCCAGCAGTTACGGGCACGCCAGGGGAAATCAGCCCCAGCATTTT. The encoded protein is CASSYGHARGNQPQHF. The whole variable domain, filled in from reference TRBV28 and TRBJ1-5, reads DVKVTQSSRYLVKRTGEKVFLECVQDMDHENMFWYRQDPGLGLRLIYFSYDVKMKEKGDIPEGYSVSREKKERFSLILESASTNQTSMYLCASSYGHARGNQPQHFGDGTRLSIL.

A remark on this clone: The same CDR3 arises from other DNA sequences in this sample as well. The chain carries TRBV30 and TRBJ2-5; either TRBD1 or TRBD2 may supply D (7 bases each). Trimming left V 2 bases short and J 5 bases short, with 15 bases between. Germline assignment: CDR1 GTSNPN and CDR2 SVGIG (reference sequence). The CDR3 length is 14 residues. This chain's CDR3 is CAWSRGEGAETQYF. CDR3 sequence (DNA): TGTGCCTGGAGTAGGGGGGAGGGGGCTGAGACCCAGTACTTC.

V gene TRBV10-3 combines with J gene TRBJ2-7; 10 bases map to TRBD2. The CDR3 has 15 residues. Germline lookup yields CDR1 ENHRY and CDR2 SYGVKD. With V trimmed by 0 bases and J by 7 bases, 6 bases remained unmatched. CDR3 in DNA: TGTGCCATCAGTGAGTCCCTAGCGGGAGCGCGGGAGCAGTACTTC. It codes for CAISESLAGAREQYF.

As DNA, the CDR3 is TGTGCCAGCAGTGAACCTGGACTAGCATCGAATGAGCAGTTCTTC. Translated: CASSEPGLASNEQFF. The chain links TRBV2 to TRBJ2-1, with 8 bases fitting TRBD2. Germline V gene data show CDR1 as SNHLY and CDR2 as FYNNEI. Losses at the gene ends were 2 bases for V and 7 bases for J; bases not matched to a gene: 7. The CDR3 length is 15 residues.